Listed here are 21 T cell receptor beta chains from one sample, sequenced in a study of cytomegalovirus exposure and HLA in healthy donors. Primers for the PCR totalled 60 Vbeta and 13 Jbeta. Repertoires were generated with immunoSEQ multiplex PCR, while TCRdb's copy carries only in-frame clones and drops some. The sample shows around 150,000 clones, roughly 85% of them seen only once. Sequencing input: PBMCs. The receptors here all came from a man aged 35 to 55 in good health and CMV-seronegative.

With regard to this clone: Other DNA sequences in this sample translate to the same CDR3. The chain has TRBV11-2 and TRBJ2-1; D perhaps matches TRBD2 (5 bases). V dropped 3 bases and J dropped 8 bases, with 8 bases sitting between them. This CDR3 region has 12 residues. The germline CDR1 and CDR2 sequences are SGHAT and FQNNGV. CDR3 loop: CASSLRVDEQFF. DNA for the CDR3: TGTGCCAGCAGCTTGAGGGTCGATGAGCAGTTCTTC.

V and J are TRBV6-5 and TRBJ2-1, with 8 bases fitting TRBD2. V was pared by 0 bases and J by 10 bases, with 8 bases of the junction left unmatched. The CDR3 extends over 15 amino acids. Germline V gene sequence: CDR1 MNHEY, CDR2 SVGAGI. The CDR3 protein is CASSYSGTRGAEQFF. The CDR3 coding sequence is TGTGCCAGCAGTTACTCAGGGACTAGGGGCGCCGAGCAGTTCTTC.

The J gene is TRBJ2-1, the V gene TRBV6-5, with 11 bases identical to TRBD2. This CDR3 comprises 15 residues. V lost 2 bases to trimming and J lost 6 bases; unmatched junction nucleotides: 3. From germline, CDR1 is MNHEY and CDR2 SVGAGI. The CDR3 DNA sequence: TGTGCCAGCAGTTACGACCTAGCGGGAGGCAATGAGCAGTTCTTC. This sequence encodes CASSYDLAGGNEQFF.

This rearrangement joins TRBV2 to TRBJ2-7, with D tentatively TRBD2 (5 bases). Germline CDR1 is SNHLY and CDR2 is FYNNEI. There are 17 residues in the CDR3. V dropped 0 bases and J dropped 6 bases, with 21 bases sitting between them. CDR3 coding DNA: TGTGCCAGCAGTGAAGCGCTTCCAGGTTACGGGGTCGGCGAGCAGTACTTC. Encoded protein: CASSEALPGYGVGEQYF. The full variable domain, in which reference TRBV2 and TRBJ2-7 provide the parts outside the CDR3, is EPEVTQTPSHQVTQMGQEVILRCVPISNHLYFYWYRQILGQKVEFLVSFYNNEISEKSEIFDDQFSVERPDGSNFTLKIRSTKLEDSAMYFCASSEALPGYGVGEQYFGPGTRLTVT.

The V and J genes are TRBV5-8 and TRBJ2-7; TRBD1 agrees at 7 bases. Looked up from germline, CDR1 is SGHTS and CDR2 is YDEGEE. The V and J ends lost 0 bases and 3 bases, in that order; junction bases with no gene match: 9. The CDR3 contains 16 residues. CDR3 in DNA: TGTGCCAGCAGCTTGGCCAAGGGGGCGTTCGTCTACGAGCAGTACTTC. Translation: CASSLAKGAFVYEQYF.

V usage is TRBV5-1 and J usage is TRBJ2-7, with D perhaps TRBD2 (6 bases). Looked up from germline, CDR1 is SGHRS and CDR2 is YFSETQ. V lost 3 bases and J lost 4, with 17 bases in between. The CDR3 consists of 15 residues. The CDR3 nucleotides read TGCGCCAGCAGCTCCGGGACGGCGACTAGTTACGAGCAGTACTTC. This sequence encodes CASSSGTATSYEQYF.

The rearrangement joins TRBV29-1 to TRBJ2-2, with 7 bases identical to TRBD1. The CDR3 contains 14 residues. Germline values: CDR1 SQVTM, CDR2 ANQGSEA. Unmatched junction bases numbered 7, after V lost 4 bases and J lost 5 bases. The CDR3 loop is CSVVKGAATGELFF. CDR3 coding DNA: TGCAGCGTTGTAAAGGGGGCCGCTACCGGGGAGCTGTTTTTT.

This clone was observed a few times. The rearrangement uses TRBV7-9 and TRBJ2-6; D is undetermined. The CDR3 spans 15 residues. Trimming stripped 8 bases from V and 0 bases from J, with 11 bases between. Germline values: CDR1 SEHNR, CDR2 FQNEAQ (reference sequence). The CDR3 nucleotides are TGTGCCAGCGTCCGGGTTCTCTCTGGGGCCAACGTCCTGACTTTC. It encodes CASVRVLSGANVLTF.

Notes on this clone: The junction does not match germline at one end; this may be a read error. CDR3 sequence (DNA): TGTGCCAGCAGTGCGAGCACAGGGCTCTCTGGGGCCAACGGCCTGACTTTC. Translation: CASSASTGLSGANGLTF. The chain joins TRBV2 to TRBJ2-6; D may be TRBD1 (6 bases). Germline assignment: CDR1 SNHLY and CDR2 FYNNEI. The CDR3 is 17 residues long.

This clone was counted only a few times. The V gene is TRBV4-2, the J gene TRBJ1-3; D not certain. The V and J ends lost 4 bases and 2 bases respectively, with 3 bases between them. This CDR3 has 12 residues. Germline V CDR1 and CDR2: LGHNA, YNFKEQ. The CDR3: CASSLAGNTIYF. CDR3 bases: TGTGCCAGCAGCCTCGCTGGAAACACCATATATTTT.

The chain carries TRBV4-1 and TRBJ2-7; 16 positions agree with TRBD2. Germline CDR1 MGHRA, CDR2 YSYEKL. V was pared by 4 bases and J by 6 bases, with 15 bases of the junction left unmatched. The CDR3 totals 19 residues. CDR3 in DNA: TGCGCCAGCAGCCGATCCTTTGGGACTAGCGGGAGGGAAGTCGGCGAGCAGTACTTC. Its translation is CASSRSFGTSGREVGEQYF.

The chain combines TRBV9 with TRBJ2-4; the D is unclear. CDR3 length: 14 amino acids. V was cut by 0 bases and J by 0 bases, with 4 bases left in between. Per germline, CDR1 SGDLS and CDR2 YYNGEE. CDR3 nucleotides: TGTGCCAGCAGCGTAGCCGTAGCCAAAAACATTCAGTACTTC. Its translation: CASSVAVAKNIQYF.

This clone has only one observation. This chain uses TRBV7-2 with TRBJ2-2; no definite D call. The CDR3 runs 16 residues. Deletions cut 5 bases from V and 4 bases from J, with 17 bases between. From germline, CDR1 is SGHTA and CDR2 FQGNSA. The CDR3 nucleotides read TGTGCCAGCAGCCTCCCGGCCTTAAGGAGCACCGGGGAGCTGTTTTTT. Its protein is CASSLPALRSTGELFF. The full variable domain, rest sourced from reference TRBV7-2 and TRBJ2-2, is GAGVSQSPSNKVTEKGKDVELRCDPISGHTALYWYRQSLGQGLEFLIYFQGNSAPDKSGLPSDRFSAERTGGSVSTLTIQRTQQEDSAVYLCASSLPALRSTGELFFGEGSRLTVL.

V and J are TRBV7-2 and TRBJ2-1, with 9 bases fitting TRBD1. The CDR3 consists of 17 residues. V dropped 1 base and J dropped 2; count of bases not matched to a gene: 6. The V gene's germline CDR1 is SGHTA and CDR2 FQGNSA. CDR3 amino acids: CASSLVETGGPYNEQFF. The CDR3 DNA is TGTGCCAGCAGCTTAGTGGAGACAGGGGGGCCCTACAATGAGCAGTTCTTC.

CDR3 bases: TGTGCCAGCAGTTCCCAGGGACAGGGGCGGACAGGGGGTGGCTACACCTTC. Protein: CASSSQGQGRTGGGYTF. The V and J genes are TRBV28 and TRBJ1-2, with 10 bases fitting TRBD1. This CDR3 contains 17 residues. The V segment lost 4 bases and the J segment 7 bases; nucleotides outside the gene matches: 15. Per germline, CDR1 MDHEN and CDR2 SYDVKM.

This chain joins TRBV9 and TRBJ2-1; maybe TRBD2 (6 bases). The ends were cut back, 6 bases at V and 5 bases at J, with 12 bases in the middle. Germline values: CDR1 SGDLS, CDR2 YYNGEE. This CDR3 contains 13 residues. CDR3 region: CASTGGNDNEQFF. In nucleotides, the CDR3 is TGTGCCAGCACCGGCGGGAACGACAATGAGCAGTTCTTC.

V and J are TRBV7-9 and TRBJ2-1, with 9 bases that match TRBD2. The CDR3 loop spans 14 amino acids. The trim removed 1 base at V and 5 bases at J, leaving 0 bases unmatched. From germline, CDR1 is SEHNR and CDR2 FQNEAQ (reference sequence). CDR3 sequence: CASSLGLADNEQFF. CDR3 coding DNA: TGTGCCAGCAGCTTAGGACTAGCGGACAATGAGCAGTTCTTC.

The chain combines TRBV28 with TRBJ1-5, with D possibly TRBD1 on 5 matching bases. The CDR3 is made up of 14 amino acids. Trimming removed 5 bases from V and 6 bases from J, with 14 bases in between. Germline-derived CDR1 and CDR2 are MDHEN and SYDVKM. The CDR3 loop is CASSRIGRGQPQHF. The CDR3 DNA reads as TGTGCCAGCAGTAGAATCGGGAGGGGTCAGCCCCAGCATTTT. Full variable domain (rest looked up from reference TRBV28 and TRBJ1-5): DVKVTQSSRYLVKRTGEKVFLECVQDMDHENMFWYRQDPGLGLRLIYFSYDVKMKEKGDIPEGYSVSREKKERFSLILESASTNQTSMYLCASSRIGRGQPQHFGDGTRLSIL.

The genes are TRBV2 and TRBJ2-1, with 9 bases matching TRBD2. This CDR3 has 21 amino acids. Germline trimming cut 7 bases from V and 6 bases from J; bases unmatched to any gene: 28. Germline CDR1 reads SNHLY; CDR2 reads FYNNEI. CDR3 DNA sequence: TGTGCCAGCAAGGGCGGGAGGGCCTCTTTAAAAAAGACGGATTTAGGCAATGAGCAGTTCTTC. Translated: CASKGGRASLKKTDLGNEQFF.

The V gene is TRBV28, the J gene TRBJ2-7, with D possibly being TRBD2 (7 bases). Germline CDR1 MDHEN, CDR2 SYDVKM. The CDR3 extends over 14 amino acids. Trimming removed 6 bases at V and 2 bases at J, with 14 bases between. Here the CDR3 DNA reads TGTGCCAGCAGCTGGGGGGGCCAAACCTACGAGCAGTACTTC. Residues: CASSWGGQTYEQYF.

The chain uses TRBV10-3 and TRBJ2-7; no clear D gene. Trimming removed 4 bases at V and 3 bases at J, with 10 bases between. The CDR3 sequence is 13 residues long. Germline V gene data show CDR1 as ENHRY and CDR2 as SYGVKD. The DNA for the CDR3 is TGTGCCATCAGTGTGGATCGACTCTACGAGCAGTACTTC. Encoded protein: CAISVDRLYEQYF.